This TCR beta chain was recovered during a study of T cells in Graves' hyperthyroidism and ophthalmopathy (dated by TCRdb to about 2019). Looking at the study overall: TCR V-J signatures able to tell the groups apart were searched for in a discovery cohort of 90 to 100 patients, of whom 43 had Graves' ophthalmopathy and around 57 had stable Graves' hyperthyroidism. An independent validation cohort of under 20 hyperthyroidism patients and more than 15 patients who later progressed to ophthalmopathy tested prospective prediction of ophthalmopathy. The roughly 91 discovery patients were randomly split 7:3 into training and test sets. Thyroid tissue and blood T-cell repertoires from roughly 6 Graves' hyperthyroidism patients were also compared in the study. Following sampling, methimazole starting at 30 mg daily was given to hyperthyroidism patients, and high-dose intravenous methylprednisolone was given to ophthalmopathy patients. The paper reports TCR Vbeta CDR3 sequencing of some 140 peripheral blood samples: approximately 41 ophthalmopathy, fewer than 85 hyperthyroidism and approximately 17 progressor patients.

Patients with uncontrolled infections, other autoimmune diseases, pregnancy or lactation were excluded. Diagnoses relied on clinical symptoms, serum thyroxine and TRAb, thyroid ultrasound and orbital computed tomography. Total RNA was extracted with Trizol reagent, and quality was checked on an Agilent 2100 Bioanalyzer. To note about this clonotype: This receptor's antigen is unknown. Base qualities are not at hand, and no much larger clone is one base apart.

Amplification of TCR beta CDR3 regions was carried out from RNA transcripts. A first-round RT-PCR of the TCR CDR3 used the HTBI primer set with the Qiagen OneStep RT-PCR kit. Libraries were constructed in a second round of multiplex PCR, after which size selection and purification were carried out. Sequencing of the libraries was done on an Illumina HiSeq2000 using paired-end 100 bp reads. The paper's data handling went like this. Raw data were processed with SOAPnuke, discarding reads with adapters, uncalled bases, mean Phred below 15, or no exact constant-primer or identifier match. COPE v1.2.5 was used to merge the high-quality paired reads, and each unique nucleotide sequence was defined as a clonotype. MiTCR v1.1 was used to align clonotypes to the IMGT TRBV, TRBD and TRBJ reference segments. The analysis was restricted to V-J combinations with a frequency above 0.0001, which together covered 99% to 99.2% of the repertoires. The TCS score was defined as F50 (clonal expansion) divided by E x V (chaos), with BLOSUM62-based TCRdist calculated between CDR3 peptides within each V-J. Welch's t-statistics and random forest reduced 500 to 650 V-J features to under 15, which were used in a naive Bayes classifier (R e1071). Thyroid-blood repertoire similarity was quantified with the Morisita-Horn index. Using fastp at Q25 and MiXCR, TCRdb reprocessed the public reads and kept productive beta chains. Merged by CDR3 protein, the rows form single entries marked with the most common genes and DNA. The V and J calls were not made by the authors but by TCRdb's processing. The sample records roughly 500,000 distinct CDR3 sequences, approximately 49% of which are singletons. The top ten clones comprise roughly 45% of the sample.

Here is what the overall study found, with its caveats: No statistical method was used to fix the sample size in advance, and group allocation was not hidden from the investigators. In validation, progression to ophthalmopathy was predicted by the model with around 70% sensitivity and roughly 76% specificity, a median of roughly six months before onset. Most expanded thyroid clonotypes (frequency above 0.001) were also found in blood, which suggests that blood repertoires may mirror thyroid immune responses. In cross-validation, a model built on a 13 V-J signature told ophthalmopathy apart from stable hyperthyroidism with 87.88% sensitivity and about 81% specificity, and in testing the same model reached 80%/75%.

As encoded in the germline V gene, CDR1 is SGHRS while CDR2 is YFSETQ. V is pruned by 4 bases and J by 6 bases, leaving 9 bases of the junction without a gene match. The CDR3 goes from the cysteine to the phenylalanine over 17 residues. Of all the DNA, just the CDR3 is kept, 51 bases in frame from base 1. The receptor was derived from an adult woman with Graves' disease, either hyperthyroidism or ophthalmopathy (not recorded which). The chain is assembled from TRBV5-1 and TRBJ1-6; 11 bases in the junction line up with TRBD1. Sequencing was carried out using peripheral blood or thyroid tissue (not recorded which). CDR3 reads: CASSAADRGLFNSPLHF. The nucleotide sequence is TGCGCCAGCAGCGCCGCGGACAGGGGGCTTTTTAATTCACCCCTCCACTTT.